Listed here are 5 T cell receptor beta chains from one sample, sequenced in a study of T cells in Graves' hyperthyroidism and ophthalmopathy (dated by TCRdb to about 2019). Libraries were built with multiplex PCR. The sample was run on an Illumina HiSeq 2000. The TCR beta CDR3 regions were amplified from RNA transcripts. A first-round RT-PCR of the TCR CDR3 used the HTBI primer set with the Qiagen OneStep RT-PCR kit. The raw public reads went through TCRdb reprocessing: fastp at Q25, MiXCR clone calling, in-frame beta chains kept. Identical CDR3 proteins give one entry, which carries the most common genes and DNA. This sample has around 600,000 distinct CDR3 sequences in its table, and approximately 15% of those were observed once. Jointly, the top ten make up over 6% of the sample. Sequencing was carried out using blood. These receptor sequences come from a woman aged 18-35 years with Graves' ophthalmopathy.

Many counts were recorded for this clonotype. The chain joins TRBV12-3 or TRBV12-4 to TRBJ2-1; 11 nucleotides match TRBD2. The trim removed 6 bases at V and 3 bases at J, leaving 7 bases unmatched. The CDR3 has 16 residues. The CDR3 DNA follows: TGTGCCAGCAGCGCAGGGACTAGCGGTAGCTACAATGAGCAGTTCTTC. Translating it yields CASSAGTSGSYNEQFF.

This chain connects TRBV4-3 to TRBJ1-1; D is undetermined. Germline-derived CDR1 and CDR2 are LGHNA and YSLEER. V gave up 1 base and J gave up 4 bases, with 13 bases separating them. The CDR3 is 15 amino acids. CDR3 sequence: CASSQGGIVGTEAFF. The CDR3 nucleotides are TGCGCCAGCAGCCAAGGGGGAATTGTTGGCACTGAAGCTTTCTTT.

V is TRBV6-1 and J is TRBJ2-2; 7 nucleotides align to TRBD2. Unmatched junction bases numbered 1, after V lost 9 bases and J lost 6 bases. CDR3 size: 11 residues. The germline V gene has CDR1 MNHNS and CDR2 SASEGT. The CDR3 loop is CASTSAGELFF. CDR3 coding DNA: TGTGCCAGTACTAGCGCCGGGGAGCTGTTTTTT.

This clonotype was found a few times. The chain combines TRBV28 with TRBJ1-2; D possibly corresponds to TRBD1 (5 bases). The CDR3 extends over 14 amino acids. V lost 1 base, J lost 6 bases, and 12 bases lay in between. The germline V gene encodes CDR1 MDHEN and CDR2 SYDVKM. CDR3 amino acids: CASSLYEGQNGYTF. The DNA for the CDR3 is TGTGCCAGCAGTTTATATGAGGGGCAGAATGGCTACACCTTC.

This clonotype has a single count. A much larger clone sits a single nucleotide away, making a read error possible. This sequence joins TRBV24-1 and TRBJ2-5; no clear D gene. Germline CDR1 is KGHDR and CDR2 is SFDVKD. Trimming pared 7 bases from V and 4 bases from J, leaving 9 bases between. The CDR3 length is 12 residues. The CDR3 DNA follows: TGTGCCACCAGGGGATTGGGAGAGACCCAGTACTTC. This sequence encodes CATRGLGETQYF.